The 9 T cell receptor beta chains below were found in one sample sequenced in a study of blood T cell repertoires in COVID-19. The method was immunoSEQ multiplex PCR; TCRdb's version includes in-frame clones alone and lacks a portion of them. The sample shows some 120,000 clones, around nine tenths of them seen only once. Sequenced sample: peripheral blood. These receptors all stem from a man in his forties with acute or convalescent COVID-19.

The genes are TRBV11-2 and TRBJ2-7, with TRBD2 identical over 11 bases. V trimming: 4 bases; J trimming: 2 bases; junction bases outside the gene matches: 7. This CDR3 is built from 16 residues. Per the germline V gene, CDR1 is SGHAT and CDR2 is FQNNGV. In DNA form, the CDR3 reads TGTGCCAGCAGCTCCATCCGACTAGCGGGGACCTACGAGCAGTACTTC. This translates into CASSSIRLAGTYEQYF.

In this sample, this clone turned up once. The chain links TRBV3-1 (or the pseudogene TRBV3-2) to TRBJ1-6; tentative D call: TRBD1 (5 bases). This CDR3 contains 14 residues. V was cut by 0 bases and J by 9 bases, with 9 bases left in between. Germline assignment: CDR1 LGHDT and CDR2 YNNKEL (reference sequence). The CDR3 nucleotides read TGTGCCAGCAGCCAAGATTACGGGGGTTCACCCCTCCACTTT. Amino acid sequence: CASSQDYGGSPLHF.

The CDR3 sequence: CASSSQGLDEKLFF. The CDR3 DNA follows: TGTGCCAGCAGCTCACAGGGGCTAGATGAAAAACTGTTTTTT. V and J are TRBV11-2 and TRBJ1-4; 7 nucleotides align to TRBD1. After removal of 4 bases from V and 6 bases from J, the junction contained 5 bases not matched to a gene. This CDR3 comprises 14 residues. Germline V gene data show CDR1 as SGHAT and CDR2 as FQNNGV.

The chain is built from TRBV11-2 and TRBJ2-2; TRBD2 agrees at 7 bases. J gave up 7 bases and V 4 bases, and 18 bases lay outside the gene matches. This CDR3 spans 18 amino acids. CDR1 SGHAT and CDR2 FQNNGV come from the germline V gene. The CDR3 reads CASSSRPRTRGLVGELFF. CDR3 sequence (DNA): TGTGCCAGCAGCTCCCGACCCCGGACTAGGGGCCTCGTCGGGGAGCTGTTTTTT.

This clone was observed a single time. V usage is TRBV15 and J usage is TRBJ2-7; 10 nucleotides match TRBD1. The CDR3 is 15 amino acids. Germline V gene data show CDR1 as LNHNV and CDR2 as YYDKDF (reference sequence). Germline trimming cut 3 bases from V and 6 bases from J; bases unmatched to any gene: 8. This chain's CDR3 is CATSRAGQGVREQYF. DNA of the CDR3: TGTGCCACCAGCAGGGCTGGACAGGGGGTTCGCGAGCAGTACTTC.

The chain recombines TRBV6-5 with TRBJ1-6; a possible D gene is TRBD1 (5 bases). CDR1 and CDR2 (germline): MNHEY, SVGAGI. The CDR3 is 14 amino acids. Trimming took 6 bases from V and 5 from J, leaving 11 bases between them. The CDR3 loop is CASSRTRDNSPLHF. CDR3 sequence (DNA): TGTGCCAGCAGCCGGACACGCGATAATTCACCCCTCCACTTT.

The chain has TRBV7-9 and TRBJ2-1, with D maybe TRBD1 (6 bases). The V gene lost 5 bases and the J gene lost 2 bases, with 16 bases spanning the gap. Germline V gene sequence: CDR1 SEHNR, CDR2 FQNEAQ (reference sequence). The CDR3 length is 16 residues. CDR3 sequence reads: CASSHRERYTYNEQFF. CDR3 nucleotides: TGTGCCAGCAGCCACAGGGAGCGTTACACCTACAATGAGCAGTTCTTC. Complete variable domain (other parts from reference TRBV7-9 and TRBJ2-1): DTGVSQNPRHKITKRGQNVTFRCDPISEHNRLYWYRQTLGQGPEFLTYFQNEAQLEKSRLLSDRFSAERPKGSFSTLEIQRTEQGDSAMYLCASSHRERYTYNEQFFGPGTRLTVL.

The chain has TRBV6-6 and TRBJ1-1; 7 nucleotides agree with TRBD1. The CDR3 is 15 residues long. Per the germline V gene, CDR1 is MNHNY and CDR2 is SVGAGI (reference sequence). The ends lost 4 bases at V and 1 base at J; junction bases unmatched: 6. CDR3 coding DNA: TGTGCCAGCAGTTCTAATCACAGGGGGAACACTGAAGCTTTCTTT. Translated, it gives CASSSNHRGNTEAFF.

The chain recombines TRBV3-1 (or the pseudogene TRBV3-2) with TRBJ2-2, with TRBD2 matching over 7 bases. This CDR3 has 15 residues. The V gene end was trimmed by 5 bases and the J gene end by 6 bases; junction bases not matched to a gene: 9. Germline CDR1 LGHDT, CDR2 YNNKEL (reference sequence). CDR3 DNA: TGTGCCAGCAGCACGCGGACTAGTTTAGCCGGGGAGCTGTTTTTT. It codes for CASSTRTSLAGELFF.